What follows is one T cell receptor beta chain and its context. The data stem from a study of PD-1 blockade in classical Hodgkin lymphoma. The repertoire was sequenced with immunoSEQ multiplex PCR; TCRdb's copy has only in-frame clones and lacks some. The data contain about 7,000 clones, roughly 63% of them singletons. Time point defined: cycle 4 day 1 (C4D1), after less than seven weeks of nivolumab. Each patient relapsed following autologous stem cell transplantation, and prior brentuximab vedotin exposure differed. Magnetic negative selection, applied to thawed PBMCs, was used to isolate the CD8+ T cells. V gave up 4 bases and J gave up 2 bases; unmatched junction bases: 6. The CDR3 length is 15 residues. Per germline, CDR1 MGHRA and CDR2 YSYEKL.

The starting material was CD8+ T cells from blood, obtained before the fourth cycle of nivolumab. The rearrangement uses TRBV4-1 and TRBJ2-7; 9 bases match TRBD1. The TCR originated in a human donor with classical Hodgkin lymphoma. The CDR3 DNA reads TGCGCCAGCAGCCCCCGACAGGGGGACGCCTACGAGCAGTACTTC. It encodes CASSPRQGDAYEQYF.